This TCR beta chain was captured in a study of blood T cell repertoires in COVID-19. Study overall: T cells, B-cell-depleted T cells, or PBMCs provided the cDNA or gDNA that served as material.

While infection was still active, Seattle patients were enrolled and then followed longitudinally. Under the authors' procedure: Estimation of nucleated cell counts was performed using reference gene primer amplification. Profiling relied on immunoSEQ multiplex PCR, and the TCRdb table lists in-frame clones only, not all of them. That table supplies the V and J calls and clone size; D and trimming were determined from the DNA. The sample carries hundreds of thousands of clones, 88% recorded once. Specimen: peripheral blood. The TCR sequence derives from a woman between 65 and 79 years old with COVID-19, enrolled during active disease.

In DNA, the CDR3 is TGTGCCAGCAGTTGGGACAGGGGTTTAGCTAATGAAAAACTGTTTTTT. Amino acids: CASSWDRGLANEKLFF. The V and J genes are TRBV6-5 and TRBJ1-4, with 10 bases matching TRBD1. The germline CDR1 and CDR2 sequences are MNHEY and SVGAGI. The CDR3 loop spans 16 amino acids. The trim removed 4 bases at V and 3 bases at J, leaving 5 bases unmatched.